The 29 T cell receptor beta chains below were found in one sample sequenced in a study of T cell responses to AZD1222 COVID-19 vaccine. TCRdb's copy holds only in-frame clones and misses some; the assay was immunoSEQ multiplex PCR. The sample consists of just over 150,000 clones, about 89% of them appearing once. This material consisted of peripheral blood, taken 28 days after the second AZD1222 dose. The receptor source for this set is an adult who received the AZD1222 COVID-19 vaccine.

The V gene is TRBV27, the J gene TRBJ2-1; tentatively, D is TRBD2 (6 bases). The germline V gene encodes CDR1 MNHEY and CDR2 SMNVEV (reference sequence). The CDR3 runs 20 residues. V lost 2 bases, J lost 3 bases, and 26 bases lay in between. CDR3 nucleotides: TGTGCCAGCAGTTTACGAATTGTGAGCGGGCCCTTAGGTAGCTACAATGAGCAGTTCTTC. This gives the protein CASSLRIVSGPLGSYNEQFF.

The chain recombines TRBV28 with TRBJ2-5; the D gene is possibly TRBD2 (6 bases). Trimming shortened V by 6 bases and J by 7 bases, and 27 bases separated the two germline ends. This CDR3 has 17 amino acids. Germline lookup yields CDR1 MDHEN and CDR2 SYDVKM. The CDR3 DNA sequence: TGTGCCAGCAGCCCCCCACGACGCCCCTCCAGCGGGTGGACCCAGTACTTC. Protein: CASSPPRRPSSGWTQYF.

The chain combines TRBV29-1 with TRBJ2-3, with a tentative D call TRBD1 (5 bases). Germline V gene lookup returns CDR1 SQVTM and CDR2 ANQGSEA. Trimming stripped 6 bases from V and 6 bases from J, with 10 bases between. This CDR3 spans 11 amino acids. The CDR3 DNA follows: TGCAGCGTAGATTCAGGGGATACGCAGTATTTT. It specifies CSVDSGDTQYF.

The CDR3 DNA follows: TGTGCCAGCAGCTCCCCGGGCCTTGGCTCCTATGGCTACACCTTC. Translated: CASSSPGLGSYGYTF. The chain joins TRBV3-1 (or the pseudogene TRBV3-2) to TRBJ1-2; no clear D gene. CDR1 LGHDT and CDR2 YNNKEL come from the germline V gene (reference sequence). Trimming took off 5 bases at V and 4 bases at J, with 17 bases between the two ends. The CDR3 sequence is 15 residues long.

A few counts support this clone. The rearrangement links TRBV3-1 (or the pseudogene TRBV3-2) to TRBJ1-2; D is ambiguous. V was trimmed by 0 bases and J by 4 bases, leaving 9 bases between them. The CDR3 totals 14 residues. CDR1 and CDR2 (germline): LGHDT, YNNKEL (reference sequence). CDR3 DNA sequence: TGTGCCAGCAGCCAAGAGGGGTACGGCTATGGCTACACCTTC. This translates into CASSQEGYGYGYTF.

The V gene is TRBV23-1, the J gene TRBJ2-7, with 9 bases identical to TRBD1. TRBV23-1 is labeled an ORF, and its function is uncertain. The trim removed 4 bases at V and 2 bases at J, leaving 9 bases unmatched. The CDR3 totals 16 residues. DNA of the CDR3: TGCGCCAGCAGTCCCCCCCCCGGGACAGGGACCTACGAGCAGTACTTC. It codes for CASSPPPGTGTYEQYF.

The V call is TRBV6-1, the J call TRBJ1-1, with D perhaps TRBD1 (5 bases). CDR1 and CDR2 (germline): MNHNS, SASEGT. The CDR3 contains 18 residues. The V end lost 3 bases, the J end lost 0 bases, and 20 bases lay between the germline ends. The CDR3 loop reads CASSDPGRTLSMNTEAFF. DNA of the CDR3: TGTGCCAGCAGTGACCCGGGACGGACCCTTAGCATGAACACTGAAGCTTTCTTT.

V usage is TRBV28 and J usage is TRBJ1-1; 7 bases align to TRBD1. The ends lost 6 bases at V and 5 bases at J; junction bases unmatched: 6. The CDR3 is made up of 13 amino acids. Germline V gives CDR1 MDHEN, CDR2 SYDVKM. The chain's CDR3 is CASRGDSRTEAFF. CDR3 DNA sequence: TGTGCCAGCAGGGGGGACAGTCGGACTGAAGCTTTCTTT. The full variable domain, its missing parts supplied by reference TRBV28 and TRBJ1-1, is DVKVTQSSRYLVKRTGEKVFLECVQDMDHENMFWYRQDPGLGLRLIYFSYDVKMKEKGDIPEGYSVSREKKERFSLILESASTNQTSMYLCASRGDSRTEAFFGQGTRLTVV.

V is TRBV7-2 and J is TRBJ2-5; 10 nucleotides match TRBD1. Germline-derived CDR1 and CDR2 are SGHTA and FQGNSA. The CDR3 has 15 residues. V lost 4 bases to trimming and J lost 3 bases; unmatched junction nucleotides: 5. CDR3 bases: TGTGCCAGCAGCTCGGGGGGACAGGGGAAAGAGACCCAGTACTTC. This translates into CASSSGGQGKETQYF.

The genes are TRBV9 and TRBJ2-1, with 11 positions matching TRBD2. Losses at the gene ends were 0 bases for V and 13 bases for J; bases not matched to a gene: 6. CDR3 length equals 14 residues. Germline V gene data show CDR1 as SGDLS and CDR2 as YYNGEE. The CDR3 reads CASSVEVAGGPQFF. The CDR3 bases are TGTGCCAGCAGCGTAGAAGTAGCGGGAGGGCCTCAGTTCTTC.

The V gene is TRBV5-1, the J gene TRBJ2-1, with D unclear. Germline V gene sequence: CDR1 SGHRS, CDR2 YFSETQ. V lost 2 bases and J lost 3, with 9 bases in between. CDR3 length: 14 amino acids. The CDR3 here is CASSFGPDYNEQFF. Here the CDR3 DNA reads TGCGCCAGCAGCTTTGGTCCCGACTACAATGAGCAGTTCTTC.

This clone was picked up one time. The chain employs TRBV4-2 and TRBJ1-1; D perhaps matches TRBD1 (6 bases). The CDR3 loop spans 14 amino acids. CDR1 and CDR2 (germline): LGHNA, YNFKEQ. V lost 0 bases to trimming and J lost 4 bases, with 9 bases between them. Here the CDR3 reads CASSQDRGGTEAFF. The CDR3 DNA reads TGTGCCAGCAGCCAAGACAGGGGTGGCACTGAAGCTTTCTTT.

The chain recombines TRBV3-1 (or the pseudogene TRBV3-2) with TRBJ1-1; TRBD1 might be the D (6 bases). The ends were cut back, 3 bases at V and 5 bases at J, with 16 bases in the middle. CDR1 is LGHDT, CDR2 YNNKEL, per germline (reference sequence). CDR3 size: 15 residues. In DNA, the CDR3 is TGTGCCAGCAGCCATACACAGGGAAGGGGAACTGAAGCTTTCTTT. It translates to CASSHTQGRGTEAFF.

The CDR3 sequence is CASSVDSEQFF. The DNA of the CDR3 is TGTGCCAGCAGCGTAGATAGTGAGCAGTTCTTC. The rearrangement uses TRBV9 and TRBJ2-1; D unresolved. V dropped 0 bases and J dropped 9 bases, with 4 bases sitting between them. Germline V CDR1 and CDR2: SGDLS, YYNGEE. This CDR3 spans 11 amino acids.

This chain links TRBV3-1 (or the pseudogene TRBV3-2) with TRBJ2-1, with TRBD2 as a possible D gene (6 bases). The CDR3 loop spans 11 amino acids. Trimming cost V 7 bases and J 10 bases, with 11 bases left between them. Germline V lookup: CDR1 LGHDT, CDR2 YNNKEL (reference sequence). CDR3 bases: TGTGCCAGCACCTCAGCGGGCGAGCAGTTCTTC. Translation: CASTSAGEQFF.

The V and J genes are TRBV9 and TRBJ1-6; D unresolved. The CDR3 runs to 14 residues. Germline V gives CDR1 SGDLS, CDR2 YYNGEE. V was shortened by 5 bases and J by 8 bases, with 14 bases between the two germline ends. CDR3 residues: CASRRERNDSPLHF. CDR3 nucleotide sequence: TGTGCCAGCAGACGGGAACGAAACGATTCACCCCTCCACTTT.

The chain joins TRBV10-3 to TRBJ2-5; no reliable D call. CDR1 is ENHRY, CDR2 SYGVKD, per germline. CDR3 size: 14 residues. V lost 4 bases and J lost 3, with 12 bases in between. CDR3 nucleotide sequence: TGTGCCATCAGTGGGGCCAGTGGGGAAGAGACCCAGTACTTC. Its protein is CAISGASGEETQYF.

This chain uses TRBV20-1 with TRBJ2-7; D uncertain. This CDR3 spans 11 amino acids. CDR1 and CDR2 from the germline V gene are DFQATT and SNEGSKA (reference sequence). The V end was cut by 2 bases, the J end by 3 bases, with 5 bases between. CDR3 DNA sequence: TGCAGTGCTAGATGGGGCTACGAGCAGTACTTC. Translated: CSARWGYEQYF.

The genes are TRBV4-1 and TRBJ1-5, with 8 bases fitting TRBD1. Germline V gene data show CDR1 as MGHRA and CDR2 as YSYEKL. V lost 5 bases, J lost 1 base, and 1 base stayed unmatched. This CDR3 comprises 14 residues. CDR3 loop: CASSGTGSNQPQHF. CDR3 bases: TGCGCCAGCAGCGGGACAGGCAGCAATCAGCCCCAGCATTTT.

The chain links TRBV27 to TRBJ1-6; 7 nucleotides agree with TRBD1. The germline V gene has CDR1 MNHEY and CDR2 SMNVEV (reference sequence). With 6 bases clipped from V and 3 bases from J, the junction kept 5 bases outside the gene matches. The CDR3 has 15 amino acids. CDR3 sequence: CASSQTGFYNSPLHF. Written as DNA, the CDR3 is TGTGCCAGCAGCCAGACAGGGTTCTATAATTCACCCCTCCACTTT.

The chain employs TRBV6-6 and TRBJ2-1; TRBD2 is a possible D gene (7 bases). The CDR3 spans 14 residues. V was cut by 8 bases and J by 2 bases, with 13 bases left in between. Germline CDR1 is MNHNY and CDR2 is SVGAGI (reference sequence). The CDR3, as DNA: TGTGCCAGCCGGTCGGGGGGCGCCTACAATGAGCAGTTCTTC. Amino acid sequence: CASRSGGAYNEQFF.

This clone was seen a single time. This sequence joins TRBV28 and TRBJ1-2; D may be TRBD1 (6 bases). Germline assignment: CDR1 MDHEN and CDR2 SYDVKM. The CDR3 extends over 12 amino acids. Trimming shortened V by 6 bases and J by 11 bases, and 16 bases separated the two germline ends. The CDR3 region has the DNA TGTGCCAGCAGCGTAGGAGGGGGTTTGTACACCTTC. This translates into CASSVGGGLYTF.

V usage is TRBV4-3 and J usage is TRBJ1-2; 10 bases align to TRBD1. The CDR3 runs to 13 residues. Per germline, CDR1 LGHNA and CDR2 YSLEER. The V segment lost 4 bases and the J segment 7 bases; nucleotides outside the gene matches: 3. CDR3: CASSLGQGSGYTF. The CDR3 DNA reads as TGCGCCAGCAGCCTGGGACAGGGGAGTGGCTACACCTTC.

The J gene is TRBJ2-1, the V gene TRBV7-2, with 15 bases identical to TRBD2. Germline lookup yields CDR1 SGHTA and CDR2 FQGNSA. With V trimmed by 5 bases and J by 5 bases, 13 bases remained unmatched. This CDR3 is built from 19 residues. The CDR3 DNA reads as TGTGCCAGCAGCCCATTCGGACTAGCGGGAGGGTTTTGGAACAATGAGCAGTTCTTC. This encodes CASSPFGLAGGFWNNEQFF.

In DNA form, the CDR3 reads TGCAGCGTTGAAAGGGAGCAGTTCTTC. Residues: CSVEREQFF. This rearrangement joins TRBV29-1 to TRBJ2-1; D is undetermined. Germline V CDR1 and CDR2: SQVTM, ANQGSEA. Trimming removed 2 bases from V and 10 bases from J, with 3 bases in between. The CDR3 runs 9 residues.

The chain employs TRBV3-1 (or the pseudogene TRBV3-2) and TRBJ2-2; the match to TRBD2 covers 14 bases. V lost 4 bases and J lost 6; bases outside the gene matches: 4. Looked up from germline, CDR1 is LGHDT and CDR2 is YNNKEL (reference sequence). The CDR3 covers 16 residues. The CDR3 nucleotides are TGTGCCAGCAGCCTTGGGACTAGCGGGAGTCCCGGGGAGCTGTTTTTT. It yields the protein CASSLGTSGSPGELFF.

The chain links TRBV5-4 to TRBJ1-2, with D maybe TRBD1 (6 bases). The CDR3 runs to 13 residues. Trimming left V 7 bases short and J 0 bases short, with 10 bases between. Looked up from germline, CDR1 is SGHNT and CDR2 is YYREEE (reference sequence). CDR3 sequence reads: CASRGTPNYGYTF. The CDR3 DNA reads TGTGCCAGCCGCGGGACACCTAACTATGGCTACACCTTC.

The chain recombines TRBV9 with TRBJ1-1, with D possibly TRBD1 on 5 matching bases. V was cut by 0 bases and J by 0 bases, with 12 bases left in between. Germline V gene sequence: CDR1 SGDLS, CDR2 YYNGEE. This CDR3 is 16 amino acids long. Here the CDR3 reads CASSVGARAMNTEAFF. In DNA form, the CDR3 reads TGTGCCAGCAGCGTAGGAGCCAGGGCAATGAACACTGAAGCTTTCTTT. Variable domain in full (rest from reference TRBV9 and TRBJ1-1): DSGVTQTPKHLITATGQRVTLRCSPRSGDLSVYWYQQSLDQGLQFLIQYYNGEERAKGNILERFSAQQFPDLHSELNLSSLELGDSALYFCASSVGARAMNTEAFFGQGTRLTVV.

This clone was found once. The J gene is TRBJ2-5, the V gene TRBV7-9, with D possibly TRBD2 on 5 matching bases. The germline V and J ends were trimmed by 6 bases and 4 bases, with 9 bases remaining between them. Germline V gene data show CDR1 as SEHNR and CDR2 as FQNEAQ (reference sequence). The CDR3 consists of 12 residues. CDR3 residues: CASRRVAETQYF. DNA of the CDR3: TGTGCCAGCAGGAGGGTAGCAGAGACCCAGTACTTC.